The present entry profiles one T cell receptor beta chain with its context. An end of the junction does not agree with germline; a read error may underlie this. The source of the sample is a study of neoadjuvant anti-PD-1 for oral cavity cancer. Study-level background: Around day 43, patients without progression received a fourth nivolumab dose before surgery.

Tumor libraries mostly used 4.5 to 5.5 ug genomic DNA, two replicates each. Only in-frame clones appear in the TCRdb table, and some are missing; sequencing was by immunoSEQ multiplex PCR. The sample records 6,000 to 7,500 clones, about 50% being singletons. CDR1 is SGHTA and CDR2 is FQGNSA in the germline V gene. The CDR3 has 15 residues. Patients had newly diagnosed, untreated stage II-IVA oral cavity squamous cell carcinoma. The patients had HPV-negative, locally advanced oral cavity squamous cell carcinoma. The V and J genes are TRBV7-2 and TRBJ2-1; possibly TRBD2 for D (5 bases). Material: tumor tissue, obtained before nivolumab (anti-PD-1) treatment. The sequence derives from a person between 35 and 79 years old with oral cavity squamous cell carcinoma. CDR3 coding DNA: TGTGCCAGCATGCGACGGGGTCCAACCTACAATGCGCAGTTCTTC. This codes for CASMRRGPTYNAQFF.